The 17 T cell receptor beta chains below were found in one sample sequenced in a study of cytomegalovirus exposure and HLA in healthy donors (dated by TCRdb to the late 2010s). The library was made by the immunoSEQ multiplex PCR assay. For the multiplex PCR, a mixture combining 60 forward primers for TCR Vbeta segments and 13 reverse primers for TCR Jbeta segments was used. TCRdb retrieved this table from immuneACCESS and kept in-frame rearrangements only. Not all clones are present; in checked studies, unresolved V genes account for under half, and no reason is known for the remainder. Present in this sample are 100,000 to 150,000 clones, over 75% of which were seen just once. The ten largest clones represent roughly 5.2% of the sample. The source material was PBMCs. The receptors originated from a man between 18 and 35 years old in good health and CMV-seropositive.

The chain's CDR3 is CASSLASGVTGELFF. Here the CDR3 DNA reads TGCGCCAGCAGCTTGGCTAGCGGTGTCACCGGGGAGCTGTTTTTT. This rearrangement joins TRBV5-1 to TRBJ2-2; 7 bases map to TRBD2. J was trimmed by 4 bases and V by 0 bases; bases with no gene match: 3. Germline CDR1 is SGHRS and CDR2 is YFSETQ. This CDR3 spans 15 amino acids. The full variable domain, in which reference TRBV5-1 and TRBJ2-2 provide the parts outside the CDR3, is KAGVTQTPRYLIKTRGQQVTLSCSPISGHRSVSWYQQTPGQGLQFLFEYFSETQRNKGNFPGRFSGRQFSNSRSEMNVSTLELGDSALYLCASSLASGVTGELFFGEGSRLTVL.

The chain uses TRBV11-2 and TRBJ2-1, with TRBD2 as a possible D gene (6 bases). V shed 3 bases and J shed 1 base, with 10 bases lying between them. The CDR3 contains 15 residues. CDR1 is SGHAT, CDR2 FQNNGV, per germline. CDR3 amino acids: CASSFTGSSYNEQFF. The CDR3 nucleotides read TGTGCCAGCAGCTTTACCGGGAGTTCCTACAATGAGCAGTTCTTC.

The genes are TRBV11-3 and TRBJ2-3; D possibly corresponds to TRBD2 (5 bases). Per the germline V gene, CDR1 is SGHNT and CDR2 is YENEEA. V lost 0 bases and J lost 9, with 10 bases in between. The CDR3 is made up of 13 amino acids. In DNA, the CDR3 is TGTGCCAGCAGCTTAGATCAGGAGGACACGCAGTATTTT. Translated, it gives CASSLDQEDTQYF.

The chain joins TRBV5-5 to TRBJ1-6; D not resolved. CDR1 SGHKS and CDR2 YYEKEE come from the germline V gene (reference sequence). The length of the CDR3 is 15 residues. The V gene lost 6 bases and the J gene lost 5 bases, with 15 bases spanning the gap. The CDR3 DNA reads as TGTGCCAGCACCACGAGGGTGGGAGATAATTCACCCCTCCACTTT. Its protein is CASTTRVGDNSPLHF.

The CDR3 loop is CASSAHRGETQYF. DNA for the CDR3: TGTGCCAGCAGTGCCCACAGGGGTGAGACCCAGTACTTC. The V call is TRBV6-1, the J call TRBJ2-5, with 7 bases lining up with TRBD1. Trimming cost V 4 bases and J 5 bases; bases outside gene matches: 4. Germline loops: CDR1 MNHNS, CDR2 SASEGT. The CDR3 sequence is 13 residues long.

This clone came up once. The chain has TRBV27 and TRBJ2-1, with 9 bases matching TRBD2. CDR1 is MNHEY and CDR2 is SMNVEV in the germline V gene (reference sequence). Trimming at V came to 3 bases and at J to 2 bases, leaving 5 bases not matched to a gene. The CDR3 is 16 amino acids. The CDR3 DNA follows: TGTGCCAGCAGTTTCGTGCGGGAGGGCCCCTACAATGAGCAGTTCTTC. This translates into CASSFVREGPYNEQFF.

This clone was found once. The chain combines TRBV11-2 with TRBJ1-2, with D possibly being TRBD1 (5 bases). The CDR3 covers 13 residues. The V gene's germline CDR1 is SGHAT and CDR2 FQNNGV. Trimming took 5 bases from V and 4 from J, leaving 11 bases between them. The CDR3 coding sequence is TGTGCCAGCAGCCTCAGGGTAACCTATGGCTACACCTTC. This encodes CASSLRVTYGYTF.

The chain has TRBV5-1 and TRBJ1-2, with D possibly TRBD1 on 6 matching bases. The V and J ends lost 4 bases and 7 bases respectively, with 20 bases between them. The CDR3 spans 15 residues. Germline V gives CDR1 SGHRS, CDR2 YFSETQ. CDR3 in DNA: TGCGCCAGCAGCAAGGGGAACAGGGAAGTTGGTGGCTACACCTTC. This gives the protein CASSKGNREVGGYTF.

V usage is TRBV19 and J usage is TRBJ2-7, with D possibly TRBD2 on 6 matching bases. Germline loops: CDR1 LNHDA, CDR2 SQIVND (reference sequence). The ends were cut back, 4 bases at V and 3 bases at J, with 13 bases in the middle. This CDR3 has 14 amino acids. This CDR3 is CASSSGAQGYEQYF. The CDR3 bases are TGTGCCAGTAGTAGCGGGGCTCAAGGCTACGAGCAGTACTTC. Supplemented by reference TRBV19 and TRBJ2-7, the full variable domain reads DGGITQSPKYLFRKEGQNVTLSCEQNLNHDAMYWYRQDPGQGLRLIYYSQIVNDFQKGDIAEGYSVSREKKESFPLTVTSAQKNPTAFYLCASSSGAQGYEQYFGPGTRLTVT.

The V and J genes are TRBV5-6 and TRBJ1-2, with a weak D call TRBD1 (6 bases). In germline, CDR1 is SGHDT, CDR2 YYEEEE. Trimming shortened V by 2 bases and J by 8 bases, and 13 bases separated the two germline ends. This CDR3 has 13 amino acids. In nucleotides, the CDR3 is TGTGCCAGCAGCTTAACAGGGATGTCGGGCTACACCTTC. It specifies CASSLTGMSGYTF.

This clone was counted once. This chain joins TRBV6-6 and TRBJ1-3; D perhaps matches TRBD1 (6 bases). Trimming left V 6 bases short and J 0 bases short, with 6 bases between. Germline values: CDR1 MNHNY, CDR2 SVGAGI (reference sequence). This CDR3 has 13 residues. Written as DNA, the CDR3 is TGTGCCAGCAGCAGGGGCTCTGGAAACACCATATATTTT. This translates into CASSRGSGNTIYF.

The rearrangement links TRBV11-2 to TRBJ2-5; D is ambiguous. Germline-derived CDR1 and CDR2 are SGHAT and FQNNGV. V lost 6 bases, J lost 3 bases, and 14 bases lay in between. The CDR3 is 14 amino acids. In DNA, the CDR3 is TGTGCCAGCAGGCCTAATAATTTGGAAGAGACCCAGTACTTC. Its translation: CASRPNNLEETQYF.

The gene calls are TRBV27 and TRBJ2-7; 7 positions agree with TRBD1. The length of the CDR3 is 15 residues. V lost 3 bases to trimming and J lost 1 base; unmatched junction nucleotides: 6. CDR1 is MNHEY and CDR2 is SMNVEV in the germline V gene (reference sequence). DNA for the CDR3: TGTGCCAGCAGTTTCCCGGACAGGCTATCCTACGAGCAGTACTTC. Amino acid sequence: CASSFPDRLSYEQYF.

Only a few counts were recorded for this clone. This chain joins TRBV6-6 and TRBJ1-2; 7 bases fit TRBD1. V lost 6 bases to trimming and J lost 9 bases; unmatched junction nucleotides: 7. CDR1 is MNHNY and CDR2 is SVGAGI in the germline V gene (reference sequence). The CDR3 covers 12 residues. The CDR3 reads CASSLTGNRYTF. In DNA form, the CDR3 reads TGTGCCAGCAGCTTGACAGGGAATCGCTACACCTTC.

In this sample, this clone turned up once. The V call is TRBV9, the J call TRBJ2-3; possible D gene TRBD2, 5 bases. The length of the CDR3 is 18 residues. V dropped 4 bases and J dropped 2 bases, with 23 bases sitting between them. CDR1 is SGDLS and CDR2 is YYNGEE in the germline V gene. The CDR3 here is CASSPYPRAARTTDTQYF. CDR3 DNA: TGTGCCAGCAGCCCCTACCCGAGGGCAGCAAGAACCACAGATACGCAGTATTTT. Combining the CDR3 with reference TRBV9 and TRBJ2-3 gives the whole variable domain DSGVTQTPKHLITATGQRVTLRCSPRSGDLSVYWYQQSLDQGLQFLIQYYNGEERAKGNILERFSAQQFPDLHSELNLSSLELGDSALYFCASSPYPRAARTTDTQYFGPGTRLTVL.

This chain joins TRBV7-9 and TRBJ2-1, with D perhaps TRBD2 (6 bases). There are 17 residues in the CDR3. V lost 6 bases and J 0 bases, leaving 18 bases between the germline ends. CDR1 is SEHNR, CDR2 FQNEAQ, per germline (reference sequence). The CDR3 region has the DNA TGTGCCAGCAGAGGACCCAATATAGCGGACTCCTACAATGAGCAGTTCTTC. Amino acids: CASRGPNIADSYNEQFF. Looking up the rest from reference TRBV7-9 and TRBJ2-1 gives the full variable domain: DTGVSQNPRHKITKRGQNVTFRCDPISEHNRLYWYRQTLGQGPEFLTYFQNEAQLEKSRLLSDRFSAERPKGSFSTLEIQRTEQGDSAMYLCASRGPNIADSYNEQFFGPGTRLTVL.

The V gene is TRBV5-1, the J gene TRBJ2-2; 7 bases are a match to TRBD2. The CDR3 contains 15 residues. The trim removed 1 base at V and 4 bases at J, leaving 4 bases unmatched. Germline V gene lookup returns CDR1 SGHRS and CDR2 YFSETQ. The CDR3 reads CASSLSASGTGELFF. CDR3 in DNA: TGCGCCAGCAGCTTGTCGGCTAGCGGCACCGGGGAGCTGTTTTTT.